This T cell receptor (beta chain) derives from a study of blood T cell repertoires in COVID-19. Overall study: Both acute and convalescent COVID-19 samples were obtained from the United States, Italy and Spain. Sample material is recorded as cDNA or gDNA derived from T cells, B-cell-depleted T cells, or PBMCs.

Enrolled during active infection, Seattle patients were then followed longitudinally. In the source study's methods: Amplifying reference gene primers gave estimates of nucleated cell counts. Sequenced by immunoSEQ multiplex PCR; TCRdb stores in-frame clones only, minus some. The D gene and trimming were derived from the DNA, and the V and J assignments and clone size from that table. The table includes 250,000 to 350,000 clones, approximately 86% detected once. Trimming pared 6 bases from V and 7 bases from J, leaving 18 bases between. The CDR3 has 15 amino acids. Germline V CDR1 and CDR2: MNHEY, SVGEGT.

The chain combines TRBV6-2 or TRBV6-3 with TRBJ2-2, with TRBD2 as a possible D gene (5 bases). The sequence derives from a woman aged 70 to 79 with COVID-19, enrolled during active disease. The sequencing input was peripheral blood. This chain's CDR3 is CASSRQRMVFGELFF. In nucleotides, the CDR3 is TGTGCCAGCAGCCGGCAGCGGATGGTTTTCGGGGAGCTGTTTTTT.